This record covers a single TCR beta chain. The data stem from a study of CD8 T cells in Susac syndrome. A quantity of about 0.5 to 1 ug RNA underwent reverse transcription using random hexamers. The amplification used immunoSEQ multiplex PCR on TCR beta CDR3; it spanned 54 Vbeta and 13 Jbeta. Via MiXCR, TCRdb re-called the immunoSEQ multiplex PCR reads, giving one row per CDR3 protein. The sample records approximately 260,000 distinct CDR3 sequences, almost 97% being singletons. With V trimmed by 1 base and J by 0 bases, 2 bases remained unmatched. CDR1 is KGHSH and CDR2 is LQKENI in the germline V gene. The CDR3 contains 15 residues.

The receptor's source is a human donor with Susac syndrome. The chain joins TRBV18 to TRBJ2-5; 7 bases fit TRBD2. The sequencing input was CD4+ T cells from PBMCs. The CDR3 here is CASSPQAGDQETQYF. The CDR3 DNA sequence: TGTGCCAGCTCACCACAGGCGGGAGACCAAGAGACCCAGTACTTC.